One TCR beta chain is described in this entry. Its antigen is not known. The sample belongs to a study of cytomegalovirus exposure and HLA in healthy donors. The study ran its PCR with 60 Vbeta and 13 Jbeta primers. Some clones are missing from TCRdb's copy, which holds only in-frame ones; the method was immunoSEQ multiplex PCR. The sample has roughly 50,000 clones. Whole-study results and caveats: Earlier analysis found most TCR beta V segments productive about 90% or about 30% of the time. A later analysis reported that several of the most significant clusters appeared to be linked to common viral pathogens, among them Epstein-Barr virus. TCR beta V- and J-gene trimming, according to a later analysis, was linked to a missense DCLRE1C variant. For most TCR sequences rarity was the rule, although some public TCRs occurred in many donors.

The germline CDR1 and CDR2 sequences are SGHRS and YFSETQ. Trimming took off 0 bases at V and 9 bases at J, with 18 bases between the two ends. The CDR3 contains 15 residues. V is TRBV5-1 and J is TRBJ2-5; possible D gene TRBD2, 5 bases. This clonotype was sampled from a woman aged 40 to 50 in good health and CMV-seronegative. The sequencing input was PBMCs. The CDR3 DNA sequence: TGCGCCAGCAGCTTGGGGACGGCCCGGGGTAAGGCCCAGTACTTC. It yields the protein CASSLGTARGKAQYF.